This T cell receptor (beta chain) emerged from a study of blood T cell repertoires in COVID-19. V was clipped by 0 bases and J by 6 bases, with 12 bases between them. In germline, CDR1 is SGHDN, CDR2 FVKESK. The CDR3 covers 15 residues. Sequencing used immunoSEQ multiplex PCR; TCRdb keeps in-frame clones, though not all of them. The data contain 300,000 or so clones, around 87% of them singletons. The sequenced sample consisted of peripheral blood. This clonotype originated in a man over 45 with active or convalescent COVID-19. This chain uses TRBV14 with TRBJ2-4; TRBD1 might be the D (5 bases). The CDR3 region has the DNA TGTGCCAGCAGCCAAGACAGGGCAGAGACAAACATTCAGTACTTC. Protein sequence: CASSQDRAETNIQYF.